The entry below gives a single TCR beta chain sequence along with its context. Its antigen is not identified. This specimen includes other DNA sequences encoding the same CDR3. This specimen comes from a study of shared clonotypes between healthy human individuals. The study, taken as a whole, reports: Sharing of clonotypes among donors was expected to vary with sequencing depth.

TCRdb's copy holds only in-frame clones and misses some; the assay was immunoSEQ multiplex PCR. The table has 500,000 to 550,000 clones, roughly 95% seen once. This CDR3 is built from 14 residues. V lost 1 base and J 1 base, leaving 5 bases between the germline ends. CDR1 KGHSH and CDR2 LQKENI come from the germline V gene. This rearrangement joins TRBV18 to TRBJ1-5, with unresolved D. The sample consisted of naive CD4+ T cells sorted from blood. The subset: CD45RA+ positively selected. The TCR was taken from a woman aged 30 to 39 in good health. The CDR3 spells CASSPQGSNQPQHF. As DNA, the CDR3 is TGTGCCAGCTCACCACAGGGCAGCAATCAGCCCCAGCATTTT.